A selection of T cell receptor beta chains follows, all from one sample in a study of T-cell memory formation after mild COVID-19. TCRdb re-derived calls from the 5' RACE reads in MiXCR, one entry per CDR3 protein. The data show 300,000 to 400,000 distinct CDR3 sequences, around 15% seen once. The sample was PBMCs or a T cell subset sorted from them (not recorded which). The receptors were gathered from a man aged 18 to 29 who had mild COVID-19 (a few samples of this study predate the infection). Cell type and time point are not known. The CDR3 runs from the conserved cysteine through the conserved F or W. D genes are given only for firm matches. Clone sizes are given selectively: once, few, many, or a class where the clone is expanded.

j_call: TRBJ1-1; d_call: .; v_call: TRBV3-2; clone_size: .; cdr3_nt: TGTGCCAGCGGGGCGGGGGCGAGGAACACTGAAGCTTTCTTT; cdr3_aa: CASGAGARNTEAFF
j_call: TRBJ2-3; d_call: .; v_call: TRBV18; clone_size: .; cdr3_nt: TGTGCCAGCTCACCGATCAGCACAGATACGCAGTATTTT; cdr3_aa: CASSPISTDTQYF
j_call: TRBJ2-7; d_call: .; v_call: TRBV6-6; clone_size: few; cdr3_nt: TGTGCCAGCAGTTATGGCGGGCGCTCCTACGAGCAGTACTTC; cdr3_aa: CASSYGGRSYEQYF
j_call: TRBJ2-7; d_call: TRBD2; v_call: TRBV12-3/TRBV12-4; clone_size: few; cdr3_nt: TGTGCCAGCACTCTGAGACTAGCGGGAGGCGAGCAGTACTTC; cdr3_aa: CASTLRLAGGEQYF
j_call: TRBJ1-2; d_call: .; v_call: TRBV28; clone_size: few; cdr3_nt: TGTGCCAGCAGTTTCGGATCGGTTTATGGCTACACCTTC; cdr3_aa: CASSFGSVYGYTF
j_call: TRBJ2-5; d_call: TRBD2; v_call: TRBV10-3; clone_size: few; cdr3_nt: TGTGCCATCAGTGGCTGGGGGGGGGATGAGACCCAGTACTTC; cdr3_aa: CAISGWGGDETQYF
j_call: TRBJ2-5; d_call: .; v_call: TRBV4-2; clone_size: few; cdr3_nt: TGTGCCAGCAGCCAAGGACAGCAAGAGACCCAGTACTTC; cdr3_aa: CASSQGQQETQYF
j_call: TRBJ2-1; d_call: TRBD2; v_call: TRBV6-4; clone_size: .; cdr3_nt: TGTGCCAGCAGTGACTCCTCTAGCGGGGGGAACATTGAGCAGTTCTTC; cdr3_aa: CASSDSSSGGNIEQFF
j_call: TRBJ1-2; d_call: .; v_call: TRBV10-3; clone_size: .; cdr3_nt: TGTGCCATCACCGGGTTCTATAGTGATGGCTACACCTTC; cdr3_aa: CAITGFYSDGYTF
j_call: TRBJ2-1; d_call: .; v_call: TRBV7-2; clone_size: .; cdr3_nt: TGTGCCAGCAGCCTTGACTTCCTCAATGAGCAGTTCTTC; cdr3_aa: CASSLDFLNEQFF
j_call: TRBJ2-1; d_call: .; v_call: TRBV7-2; clone_size: .; cdr3_nt: TGTGCCAGCAGCTTGCCGCCAGCGGGTGAGCAGTTCTTC; cdr3_aa: CASSLPPAGEQFF
j_call: TRBJ2-1; d_call: TRBD2; v_call: TRBV3-1; clone_size: few; cdr3_nt: TGTGCCAGCAGCCAACGGGGGGGCTGGAATGAGCAGTTCTTC; cdr3_aa: CASSQRGGWNEQFF
j_call: TRBJ1-2; d_call: .; v_call: TRBV12-3/TRBV12-4; clone_size: many; cdr3_nt: TGTGCCAGCAGTTCGACAGTAGAGGGTGGCTACACCTTC; cdr3_aa: CASSSTVEGGYTF